These 29 T cell receptor beta chains came from one sample sequenced in a study of regulatory T cells in long-lasting Graves disease (dated by TCRdb to the early 2020s). Receptor libraries were prepared by multiplex PCR. The sequencing machine was an Illumina HiSeq 4000. TCR beta libraries were built with iRepertoire HTBI primers and Arm-PCR amplification of CDR3 regions. TCRdb took the public reads, trimmed them with fastp at Q25, ran MiXCR for clone calling and kept in-frame beta chains. Identical CDR3 proteins give one entry, which carries the most common genes and DNA. This sample has 400,000 to 500,000 distinct CDR3 sequences in its table, and over 15% of those were observed once. The ten biggest clones cover 20% to 25% of the sample. Explained via the paper, the time point label denotes: newly diagnosed GD, antithyroid drugs for less than 3 months. For both TCR sequencing and RNA sequencing, RNA was extracted from PBMCs in TRIzol.

The same sample was also studied in work on T cells in Graves' hyperthyroidism and ophthalmopathy.

Sequenced material: peripheral blood mononuclear cells (PBMCs), taken at new diagnosis, from a patient treated with antithyroid drugs. The receptor set was obtained from a woman under 30 with Graves disease. Donor details come from another sample of the same person, matched by shared clones.

This clonotype was seen many times. The V and J genes are TRBV18 and TRBJ2-5, with D possibly being TRBD2 (5 bases). Trimming removed 0 bases from V and 2 bases from J, with 10 bases in between. The CDR3 spans 15 residues. Germline lookup yields CDR1 KGHSH and CDR2 LQKENI. For the CDR3, the DNA is TGTGCCAGCTCACCACCGGTTCAGCGGCAAGAGACCCAGTACTTC. It codes for CASSPPVQRQETQYF. Full variable domain (remainder filled in from reference TRBV18 and TRBJ2-5): NAGVMQNPRHLVRRRGQEARLRCSPMKGHSHVYWYRQLPEEGLKFMVYLQKENIIDESGMPKERFSAEFPKEGPSILRIQQVVRGDSAAYFCASSPPVQRQETQYFGPGTRLLVL.

The CDR3 sequence is CASSLSPAGTQYF. DNA for the CDR3: TGTGCCAGCAGTTTATCGCCAGCAGGGACTCAATATTTT. The chain links TRBV27 to TRBJ1-3, with D possibly being TRBD1 (5 bases). Germline-derived CDR1 and CDR2 are MNHEY and SMNVEV (reference sequence). This CDR3 comprises 13 residues. Trimming cost V 0 bases and J 15 bases, with 15 bases left between them.

This clonotype was recorded many times. The CDR3 sequence is CSASRTAEAFF. CDR3 nucleotides: TGCAGTGCGTCCCGAACCGCTGAAGCTTTCTTT. V and J are TRBV20-1 and TRBJ1-1; D is unclear. The CDR3 covers 11 residues. CDR1 DFQATT and CDR2 SNEGSKA come from the germline V gene (reference sequence). Trimming took off 6 bases at V and 6 bases at J, with 11 bases between the two ends.

The chain couples TRBV14 to TRBJ2-7; no firm D call. The germline V gene encodes CDR1 SGHDN and CDR2 FVKESK. CDR3 size: 16 residues. V was cut by 0 bases and J by 0 bases, with 12 bases left in between. The CDR3 region has the DNA TGTGCCAGCAGCCAAGAACGCCCGGTCCCCTCCTACGAGCAGTACTTC. Protein product: CASSQERPVPSYEQYF.

This clonotype has a handful of counts. V and J are TRBV12-3 or TRBV12-4 and TRBJ2-4, with 8 nucleotides matching TRBD2. The CDR3 spans 13 residues. V shed 8 bases and J 10 bases; nucleotides not matched to a gene: 10. Here the CDR3 DNA reads TGTGCCAGCGAGACTCGGGGGGGAAAGATTCAGTACTTC. Its protein product is CASETRGGKIQYF.

This clonotype occurred many times. The J gene is TRBJ2-1, the V gene TRBV5-1, with 10 bases lining up with TRBD2. The CDR3 sequence is 16 residues long. The V gene end was trimmed by 4 bases and the J gene end by 6 bases; junction bases not matched to a gene: 10. Germline CDR1 SGHRS, CDR2 YFSETQ. The CDR3 loop is CASSSRTSGTTNEQFF. DNA for the CDR3: TGCGCCAGCAGCAGCAGAACTAGCGGGACCACCAATGAGCAGTTCTTC. The variable domain in full, with the rest retrieved from reference TRBV5-1 and TRBJ2-1, is KAGVTQTPRYLIKTRGQQVTLSCSPISGHRSVSWYQQTPGQGLQFLFEYFSETQRNKGNFPGRFSGRQFSNSRSEMNVSTLELGDSALYLCASSSRTSGTTNEQFFGPGTRLTVL.

This clonotype was observed many times. The rearrangement uses TRBV11-2 and TRBJ2-2; 9 bases agree with TRBD1. V lost 5 bases, J lost 6 bases, and 13 bases stayed unmatched. The CDR3 totals 17 residues. CDR1 is SGHAT and CDR2 is FQNNGV in the germline V gene. CDR3 sequence: CASSKTGTGLFAGELFF. CDR3 sequence (DNA): TGTGCCAGCAGCAAAACCGGGACAGGGTTGTTCGCCGGGGAGCTGTTTTTT. The full variable domain, completed using reference TRBV11-2 and TRBJ2-2, is EAGVAQSPRYKIIEKRQSVAFWCNPISGHATLYWYQQILGQGPKLLIQFQNNGVVDDSQLPKDRFSAERLKGVDSTLKIQPAKLEDSAVYLCASSKTGTGLFAGELFFGEGSRLTVL.

This sequence joins TRBV5-8 and TRBJ2-1, with 16 bases matching TRBD2. Germline assignment: CDR1 SGHTS and CDR2 YDEGEE. The CDR3 length is 19 residues. J was trimmed by 2 bases and V by 1 base; bases with no gene match: 6. DNA of the CDR3: TGTGCCAGCAGCTTGTATGTGGGACTAGCGGGAGGGCCCTACAATGAGCAGTTCTTC. This codes for CASSLYVGLAGGPYNEQFF.

This clonotype came up a few times. The V gene is TRBV19, the J gene TRBJ1-2, with 7 positions matching TRBD1. Germline CDR1 reads LNHDA; CDR2 reads SQIVND (reference sequence). The CDR3 runs to 14 residues. Trimming at V came to 8 bases and at J to 4 bases, leaving 10 bases not matched to a gene. The CDR3 DNA reads TGTGCCAGTCGCCCCGGGGCAGGGGGCTATGGCTACACCTTC. Translation gives CASRPGAGGYGYTF.

This clonotype was detected many times. V usage is TRBV3-1 and J usage is TRBJ2-7, with unresolved D. Trimming removed 1 base at V and 0 bases at J, with 7 bases between. The germline gives CDR1 LGHDT, CDR2 YNNKEL (reference sequence). This CDR3 is 14 amino acids long. In nucleotides, the CDR3 is TGTGCCAGCAGCCAAGGACTTAGCTCCTACGAGCAGTACTTC. Translation: CASSQGLSSYEQYF.

The table lists this clonotype with many counts. V gene TRBV7-9 combines with J gene TRBJ2-7, with TRBD1 as a possible D gene (6 bases). V gave up 4 bases and J gave up 7 bases, with 17 bases separating them. The germline V gene has CDR1 SEHNR and CDR2 FQNEAQ (reference sequence). There are 14 residues in the CDR3. CDR3 nucleotide sequence: TGTGCCAGCAGCTCAACGGTCAGGGGTTATGAGCAGTACTTC. Translating gives CASSSTVRGYEQYF.

This clonotype was seen a few times. The CDR3 sequence: CASSQVADTIYF. CDR3 bases: TGTGCCAGCAGCCAAGTGGCGGACACCATATATTTT. The chain recombines TRBV3-1 with TRBJ1-3; unclear D gene. V was pared by 1 base and J by 8 bases, with 6 bases between. The CDR3 totals 12 residues. Germline assignment: CDR1 LGHDT and CDR2 YNNKEL (reference sequence).

In this sample, this clonotype turned up a few times. The chain combines TRBV5-1 with TRBJ2-5; 12 bases map to TRBD2. This CDR3 is built from 16 residues. The germline V gene encodes CDR1 SGHRS and CDR2 YFSETQ. The ends lost 3 bases at V and 1 base at J; junction bases unmatched: 4. The CDR3 bases are TGCGCCAGCAGCTCTTCTAGCGGGAGGGCCCAAGAGACCCAGTACTTC. As protein: CASSSSSGRAQETQYF.

The chain has TRBV20-1 and TRBJ2-4; tentatively, D is TRBD1 (5 bases). The germline V gene encodes CDR1 DFQATT and CDR2 SNEGSKA (reference sequence). Between the trimmed V and J ends, which lost 4 bases and 7 bases, there was a span of 14 bases. CDR3 length: 13 amino acids. The CDR3 here is CSAILQGVNIQYF. The CDR3, as DNA: TGCAGTGCTATCCTCCAGGGTGTTAACATTCAGTACTTC.

This clonotype showed up many times. The CDR3, as DNA: TGTGCCAGCAGCCGGGCTAGCGGGAGGAATGAGCAGTTCTTC. Protein: CASSRASGRNEQFF. This sequence joins TRBV7-6 and TRBJ2-1; TRBD2 agrees at 11 bases. With 5 bases clipped from V and 7 bases from J, the junction kept 4 bases outside the gene matches. Germline V gene lookup returns CDR1 SGHVS and CDR2 FNYEAQ. This CDR3 is 14 amino acids long.

This clonotype was detected only a few times. The gene calls are TRBV28 and TRBJ2-7; possibly TRBD1 for D (5 bases). CDR1 is MDHEN, CDR2 SYDVKM, per germline. Between the trimmed V and J ends, which lost 5 bases and 3 bases, there was a span of 11 bases. The CDR3 spans 13 residues. The CDR3 loop reads CASSKQEFYEQYF. CDR3 sequence (DNA): TGTGCCAGCAGTAAACAGGAATTCTACGAGCAGTACTTC.

CDR3 nucleotide sequence: TGTGCCACCAGTGATCCAAATAGCGGGAGTTCCTACGAGCAGTACTTC. Protein product: CATSDPNSGSSYEQYF. The chain carries TRBV24-1 and TRBJ2-7; 9 positions match TRBD2. The CDR3 runs to 16 residues. V was clipped by 3 bases and J by 1 base; unmatched bases: 6. CDR1 is KGHDR and CDR2 is SFDVKD in the germline V gene.

The CDR3 coding sequence is TGTGCCAGTAGTAGGGGACCGGACTCCTACAATGAGCAGTTCTTC. It yields the protein CASSRGPDSYNEQFF. The chain uses TRBV19 and TRBJ2-1; D might be TRBD1 or TRBD2, each matching 5 bases. The CDR3 spans 15 residues. Germline V gene data show CDR1 as LNHDA and CDR2 as SQIVND (reference sequence). Trimming took off 4 bases at V and 0 bases at J, with 10 bases between the two ends. Together with reference TRBV19 and TRBJ2-1, the CDR3 gives the full variable domain: DGGITQSPKYLFRKEGQNVTLSCEQNLNHDAMYWYRQDPGQGLRLIYYSQIVNDFQKGDIAEGYSVSREKKESFPLTVTSAQKNPTAFYLCASSRGPDSYNEQFFGPGTRLTVL.

The chain has TRBV11-2 and TRBJ2-7; D unclear. The V end lost 1 base, the J end lost 3 bases, and 13 bases lay between the germline ends. CDR1 and CDR2 (germline): SGHAT, FQNNGV. The length of the CDR3 is 15 residues. CDR3 sequence reads: CASSLGTQADYEQYF. The DNA of the CDR3 is TGTGCCAGCAGCTTAGGCACGCAGGCGGACTACGAGCAGTACTTC.

This clonotype was observed many times. This chain uses TRBV2 with TRBJ1-2; tentatively, D is TRBD1 (5 bases). The V end was cut by 8 bases, the J end by 2 bases, with 12 bases between. Germline loops: CDR1 SNHLY, CDR2 FYNNEI. CDR3 length: 13 residues. The CDR3 DNA is TGTGCCAGCGGAGCAGGGAGGAACTATGGCTACACCTTC. This sequence encodes CASGAGRNYGYTF.

This clonotype was detected many times. This chain connects TRBV29-1 to TRBJ2-1; 9 bases map to TRBD1. CDR1 is SQVTM, CDR2 ANQGSEA, per germline. The CDR3 covers 14 residues. V was clipped by 5 bases and J by 10 bases; unmatched bases: 12. CDR3 amino acids: CSVPLGQGKWEQFF. CDR3 in DNA: TGCAGCGTTCCACTCGGACAGGGGAAGTGGGAGCAGTTCTTC.

This clonotype was found many times. The V call is TRBV30, the J call TRBJ2-1; TRBD2 aligns across 12 bases. Germline V gene data show CDR1 as GTSNPN and CDR2 as SVGIG (reference sequence). CDR3 length: 17 residues. V was pared by 3 bases and J by 2 bases, with 8 bases of the junction left unmatched. In DNA form, the CDR3 reads TGTGCCTGGAGGGCTAGCGGGAGGGCCCTCCCCTACAATGAGCAGTTCTTC. Encoded protein: CAWRASGRALPYNEQFF.

This clonotype occurred many times. The chain joins TRBV6-1 to TRBJ1-1, with 9 positions matching TRBD1. V lost 6 bases to trimming and J lost 0 bases; unmatched junction nucleotides: 14. This CDR3 has 18 amino acids. Germline V gene sequence: CDR1 MNHNS, CDR2 SASEGT. CDR3 in amino acids: CASSHTRDRALVNTEAFF. Written as DNA, the CDR3 is TGTGCCAGCAGCCACACCCGGGACAGGGCCCTCGTGAACACTGAAGCTTTCTTT.

This clonotype was seen repeatedly, ten times or more. J is TRBJ2-5 and V is TRBV6-1, with 7 bases aligning to TRBD1. With V trimmed by 5 bases and J by 0 bases, 6 bases remained unmatched. Germline V gives CDR1 MNHNS, CDR2 SASEGT. The CDR3 has 15 amino acids. The CDR3 region has the DNA TGTGCCAGCAGTCGAAGGGACAGCGACCAAGAGACCCAGTACTTC. Protein product: CASSRRDSDQETQYF.

The genes are TRBV4-1 and TRBJ2-7, with D uncertain. Trimming shortened V by 5 bases and J by 5 bases, and 13 bases separated the two germline ends. The CDR3 has 13 residues. Per the germline V gene, CDR1 is MGHRA and CDR2 is YSYEKL. The CDR3 sequence is CASSSLSGNEQYF. CDR3 DNA sequence: TGCGCCAGCAGCTCCTTATCTGGGAACGAGCAGTACTTC.

This clonotype was detected a few times. The rearrangement joins TRBV15 to TRBJ2-2; D perhaps matches TRBD1 (6 bases). The CDR3 is 14 amino acids. The V gene lost 3 bases and the J gene lost 1 base, with 6 bases spanning the gap. Germline CDR1 reads LNHNV; CDR2 reads YYDKDF (reference sequence). This CDR3 is CATSRDRNTGELFF. CDR3 coding DNA: TGTGCCACCAGCAGGGACAGGAACACCGGGGAGCTGTTTTTT.

This clonotype was found many times. The DNA for the CDR3 is TGTGCCAGCAGGGAGGGGGGGCAGCCCCAGCATTTT. It encodes CASREGGQPQHF. The V gene is TRBV28, the J gene TRBJ1-5, with a weak D call TRBD1 (6 bases). This CDR3 has 12 amino acids. V gave up 6 bases and J gave up 7 bases, with 10 bases separating them. The germline CDR1 and CDR2 sequences are MDHEN and SYDVKM.

A word on this clonotype: This may come from a read error, since a much larger clone is one base off. The rearrangement links TRBV27 to TRBJ1-5; D might be TRBD1 (6 bases). The length of the CDR3 is 16 residues. CDR1 MNHEY and CDR2 SMNVEV come from the germline V gene (reference sequence). The V end was cut by 0 bases, the J end by 5 bases, with 14 bases between. The CDR3 DNA sequence: TGTGCCAGCAGTTTATCGGCTCCACAGGGCGATCAGCCCCAGCATTTT. It yields the protein CASSLSAPQGDQPQHF.

This clonotype turned up a few times. This may stem from a read error, because a much larger clone lies one nucleotide away. V and J are TRBV7-2 and TRBJ1-1, with a possible D match to TRBD1 (5 bases). Germline V CDR1 and CDR2: SGHTA, FQGNSA. This CDR3 contains 13 residues. The CDR3 here is CASSSDRGTEASF. CDR3 coding DNA: TGTGCCAGCAGCTCGGACCGGGGCACTGAAGCTTCCTTT. The variable domain in full, with the rest retrieved from reference TRBV7-2 and TRBJ1-1, is GAGVSQSPSNKVTEKGKDVELRCDPISGHTALYWYRQSLGQGLEFLIYFQGNSAPDKSGLPSDRFSAERTGGSVSTLTIQRTQQEDSAVYLCASSSDRGTEASFGQGTRLTVV.